This record covers a single TCR beta chain. Its antigen is still unknown. The data belong to a study of graft-versus-host responses after intestinal transplantation. Produced via immunoSEQ multiplex PCR; TCRdb's table is partial and in-frame only. The sample carries some 130,000 clones, over 85% recorded once. The CDR3 has 13 residues. Germline loops: CDR1 SGHTS, CDR2 YDEGEE. After removal of 5 bases from V and 6 bases from J, the junction contained 7 bases not matched to a gene. The chain uses TRBV5-8 and TRBJ1-1; 7 bases map to TRBD1. This specimen was unstimulated CD4+ T cells sorted from spleen or lymph node cells, taken before intestinal transplant. The clonotype was recovered from a human donor who received an intestinal transplant. The CDR3 reads CASSYDRAAEAFF. The CDR3, as DNA: TGTGCCAGCAGTTACGACAGGGCGGCTGAAGCTTTCTTT.